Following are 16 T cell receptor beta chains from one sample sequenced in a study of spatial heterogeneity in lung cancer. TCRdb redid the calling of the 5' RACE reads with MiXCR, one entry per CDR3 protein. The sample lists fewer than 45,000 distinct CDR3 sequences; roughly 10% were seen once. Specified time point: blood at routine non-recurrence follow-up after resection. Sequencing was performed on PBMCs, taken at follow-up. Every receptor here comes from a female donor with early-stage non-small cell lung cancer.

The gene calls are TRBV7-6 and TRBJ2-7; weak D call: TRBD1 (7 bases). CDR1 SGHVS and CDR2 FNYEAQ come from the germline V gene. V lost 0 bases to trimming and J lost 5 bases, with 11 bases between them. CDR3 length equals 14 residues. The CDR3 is CASSLARGVHEQYF. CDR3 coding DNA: TGTGCCAGCAGCTTAGCCAGGGGGGTCCACGAGCAGTACTTC.

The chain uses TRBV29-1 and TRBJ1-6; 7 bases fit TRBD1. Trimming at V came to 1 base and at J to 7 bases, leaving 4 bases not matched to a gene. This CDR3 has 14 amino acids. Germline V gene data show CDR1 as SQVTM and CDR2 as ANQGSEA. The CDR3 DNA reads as TGCAGCGTTGAAGGTGGGACAGAAAATTCACCCCTCCACTTT. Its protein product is CSVEGGTENSPLHF.

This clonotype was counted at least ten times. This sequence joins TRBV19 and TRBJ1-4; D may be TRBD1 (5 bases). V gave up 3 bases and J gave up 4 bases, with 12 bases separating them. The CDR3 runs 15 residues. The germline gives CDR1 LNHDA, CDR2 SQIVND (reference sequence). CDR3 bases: TGTGCCAGTAGTATCCGGGTGCAGGGTAATGAAAAACTGTTTTTT. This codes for CASSIRVQGNEKLFF.

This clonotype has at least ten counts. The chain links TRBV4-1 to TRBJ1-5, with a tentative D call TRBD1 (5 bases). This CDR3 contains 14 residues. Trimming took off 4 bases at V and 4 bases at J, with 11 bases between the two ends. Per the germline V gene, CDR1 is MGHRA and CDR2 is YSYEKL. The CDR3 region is CASSPRGPNQPQHF. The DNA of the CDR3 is TGCGCCAGCAGCCCCCGGGGCCCAAATCAGCCCCAGCATTTT.

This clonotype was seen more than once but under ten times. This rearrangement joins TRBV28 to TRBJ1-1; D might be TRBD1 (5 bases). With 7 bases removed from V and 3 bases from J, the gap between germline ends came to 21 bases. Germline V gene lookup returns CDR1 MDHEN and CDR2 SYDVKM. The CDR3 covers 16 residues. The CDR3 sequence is CASKGPGLRVYTEAFF. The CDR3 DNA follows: TGTGCCAGCAAGGGACCGGGTCTAAGGGTTTACACTGAAGCTTTCTTT.

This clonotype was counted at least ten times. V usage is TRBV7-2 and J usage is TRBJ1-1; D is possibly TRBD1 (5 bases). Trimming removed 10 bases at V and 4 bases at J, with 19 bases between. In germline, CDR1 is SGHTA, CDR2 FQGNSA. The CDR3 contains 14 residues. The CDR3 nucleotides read TGTGCCACCCAGACGACGGGACGGTCCACTGAAGCTTTCTTT. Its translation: CATQTTGRSTEAFF.

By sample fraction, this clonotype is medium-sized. Here the CDR3 reads CSFRWVGDTQYF. In nucleotides, the CDR3 is TGCAGCTTTCGATGGGTGGGAGATACGCAGTATTTT. This rearrangement joins TRBV29-1 to TRBJ2-3; D gene uncertain. Trimming stripped 8 bases from V and 5 bases from J, with 14 bases between. CDR3 length: 12 amino acids. From germline, CDR1 is SQVTM and CDR2 ANQGSEA.

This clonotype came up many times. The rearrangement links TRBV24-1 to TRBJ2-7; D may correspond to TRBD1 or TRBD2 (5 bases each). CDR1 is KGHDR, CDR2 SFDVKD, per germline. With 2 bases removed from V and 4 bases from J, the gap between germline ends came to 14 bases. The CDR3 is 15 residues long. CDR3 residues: CATSDSAGTGYEQYF. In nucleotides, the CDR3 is TGTGCCACCAGTGATTCAGCAGGGACGGGATACGAGCAGTACTTC.

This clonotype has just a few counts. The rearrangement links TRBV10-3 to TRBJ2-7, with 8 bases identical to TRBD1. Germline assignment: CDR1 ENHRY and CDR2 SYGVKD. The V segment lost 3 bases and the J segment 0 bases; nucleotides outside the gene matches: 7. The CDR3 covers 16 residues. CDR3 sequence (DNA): TGTGCCATCAGTGAACCAGGGACAGGCGACTCCTACGAGCAGTACTTC. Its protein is CAISEPGTGDSYEQYF.

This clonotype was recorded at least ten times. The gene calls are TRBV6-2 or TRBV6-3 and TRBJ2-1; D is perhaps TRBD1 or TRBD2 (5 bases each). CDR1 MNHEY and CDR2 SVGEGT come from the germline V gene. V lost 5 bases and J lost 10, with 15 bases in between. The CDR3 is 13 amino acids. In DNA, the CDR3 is TGTGCCAGCAGTCCCTCGACTTGGGGGGAGCAGTTCTTC. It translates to CASSPSTWGEQFF.

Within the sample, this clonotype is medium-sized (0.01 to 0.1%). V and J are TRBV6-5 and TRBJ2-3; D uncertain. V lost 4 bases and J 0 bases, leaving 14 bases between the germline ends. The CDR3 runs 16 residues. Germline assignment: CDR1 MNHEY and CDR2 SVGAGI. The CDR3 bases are TGTGCCAGCAGTTCCGTGGCGGCCGCTAGCACAGATACGCAGTATTTT. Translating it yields CASSSVAAASTDTQYF.

Here the CDR3 reads CASRVESEQFF. CDR3 nucleotide sequence: TGTGCCAGCAGAGTAGAGAGTGAGCAGTTCTTC. The gene calls are TRBV2 and TRBJ2-1; D is ambiguous. Germline-derived CDR1 and CDR2 are SNHLY and FYNNEI. This CDR3 comprises 11 residues. V was shortened by 6 bases and J by 9 bases, with 9 bases between the two germline ends. The variable domain in full, with the rest retrieved from reference TRBV2 and TRBJ2-1, is EPEVTQTPSHQVTQMGQEVILRCVPISNHLYFYWYRQILGQKVEFLVSFYNNEISEKSEIFDDQFSVERPDGSNFTLKIRSTKLEDSAMYFCASRVESEQFFGPGTRLTVL.

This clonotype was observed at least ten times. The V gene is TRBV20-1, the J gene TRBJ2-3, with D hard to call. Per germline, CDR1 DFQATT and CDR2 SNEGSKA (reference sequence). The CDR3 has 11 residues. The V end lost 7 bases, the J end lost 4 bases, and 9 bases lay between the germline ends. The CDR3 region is CSVEIADTQYF. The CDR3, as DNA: TGCAGTGTTGAAATCGCAGATACGCAGTATTTT.

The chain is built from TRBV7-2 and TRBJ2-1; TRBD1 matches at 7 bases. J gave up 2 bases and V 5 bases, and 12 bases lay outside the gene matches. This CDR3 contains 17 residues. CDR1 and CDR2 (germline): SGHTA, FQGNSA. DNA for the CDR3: TGTGCCAGCAGCCTGTATGAGGGGGCTTCCACCTACAATGAGCAGTTCTTC. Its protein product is CASSLYEGASTYNEQFF.

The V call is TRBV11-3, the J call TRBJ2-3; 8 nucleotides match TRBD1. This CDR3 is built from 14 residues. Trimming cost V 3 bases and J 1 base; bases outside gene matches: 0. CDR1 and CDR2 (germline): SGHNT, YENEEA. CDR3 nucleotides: TGTGCCAGCAGCTTGGGACAGGGCACAGATACGCAGTATTTT. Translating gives CASSLGQGTDTQYF.

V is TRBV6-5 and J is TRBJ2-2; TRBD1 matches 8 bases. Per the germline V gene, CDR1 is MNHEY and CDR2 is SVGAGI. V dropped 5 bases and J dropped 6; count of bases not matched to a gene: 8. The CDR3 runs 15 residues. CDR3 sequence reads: CASSAPGQVSGELFF. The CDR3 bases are TGTGCCAGCAGTGCCCCGGGACAGGTTTCCGGGGAGCTGTTTTTT.